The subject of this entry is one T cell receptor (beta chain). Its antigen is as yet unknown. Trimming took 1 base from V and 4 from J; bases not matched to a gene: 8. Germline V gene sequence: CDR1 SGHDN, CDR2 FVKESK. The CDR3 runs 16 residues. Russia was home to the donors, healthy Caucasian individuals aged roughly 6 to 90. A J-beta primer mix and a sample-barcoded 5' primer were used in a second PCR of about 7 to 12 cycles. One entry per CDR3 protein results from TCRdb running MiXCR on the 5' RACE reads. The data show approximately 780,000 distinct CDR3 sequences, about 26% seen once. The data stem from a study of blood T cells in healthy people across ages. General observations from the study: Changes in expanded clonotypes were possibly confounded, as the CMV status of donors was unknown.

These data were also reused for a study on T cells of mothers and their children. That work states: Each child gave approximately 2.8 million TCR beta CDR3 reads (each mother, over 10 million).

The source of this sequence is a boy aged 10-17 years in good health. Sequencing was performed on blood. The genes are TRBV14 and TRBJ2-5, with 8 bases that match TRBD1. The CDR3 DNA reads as TGTGCCAGCAGCCAAGTTTTACAGGGGGTAGGAGAGACCCAGTACTTC. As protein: CASSQVLQGVGETQYF. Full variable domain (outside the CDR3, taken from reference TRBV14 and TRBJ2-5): EAGVTQFPSHSVIEKGQTVTLRCDPISGHDNLYWYRRVMGKEIKFLLHFVKESKQDESGMPNNRFLAERTGGTYSTLKVQPAELEDSGVYFCASSQVLQGVGETQYFGPGTRLLVL.